Following are 7 T cell receptor beta chains from one sample sequenced in a study of control samples from healthy donors and cancer patients (dated by TCRdb to about 2020). Libraries came from the immunoSEQ multiplex PCR assay. TCRdb limited this immuneACCESS table to in-frame rearrangements with V and J called. A share of clones is missing; checked studies link under half to unresolved V genes, and the rest is unexplained. In all, the sample holds 51,000 or so clones, and 75% to 85% of those were seen once. The ten most abundant clones make up 10% of the sample. Sequenced sample: blood. The source is a man between 65 and 85 years old in good health.

The chain is built from TRBV28 and TRBJ2-6; D may be TRBD1 (5 bases). This CDR3 is built from 14 residues. Per the germline V gene, CDR1 is MDHEN and CDR2 is SYDVKM. Trimming removed 4 bases from V and 6 bases from J, with 10 bases in between. The CDR3 DNA reads as TGTGCCAGCAGTTCCCCGACAGAGGCCAACGTCCTGACTTTC. This encodes CASSSPTEANVLTF.

The chain employs TRBV10-3 and TRBJ2-1; 7 nucleotides line up with TRBD2. CDR3 length: 12 residues. After removal of 11 bases from V and 7 bases from J, the junction contained 8 bases not matched to a gene. The V gene's germline CDR1 is ENHRY and CDR2 SYGVKD. CDR3 in amino acids: CASRAGGNEQFF. For the CDR3, the DNA is TGTGCCTCTCGCGCCGGGGGGAATGAGCAGTTCTTC.

The V call is TRBV18, the J call TRBJ1-6; the D is unclear. The V end lost 3 bases, the J end lost 11 bases, and 14 bases lay between the germline ends. Germline V CDR1 and CDR2: KGHSH, LQKENI. This CDR3 contains 14 residues. The CDR3 protein is CASSPDRARAPLHF. The CDR3 DNA sequence: TGTGCCAGCTCACCGGACCGGGCAAGGGCACCCCTCCACTTT.

This chain links TRBV6-5 with TRBJ1-1; 9 bases match TRBD1. The trim removed 6 bases at V and 12 bases at J, leaving 11 bases unmatched. Germline V gene data show CDR1 as MNHEY and CDR2 as SVGAGI. CDR3 length: 13 amino acids. DNA for the CDR3: TGTGCCAGCAGGTTAGGGGGACAGGGCACGACTTTCTTT. It specifies CASRLGGQGTTFF.

V and J are TRBV6-6 and TRBJ1-2; D might be TRBD1 (5 bases). V was pared by 0 bases and J by 6 bases, with 8 bases between. Germline CDR1 reads MNHNY; CDR2 reads SVGAGI (reference sequence). The CDR3 extends over 13 amino acids. The DNA for the CDR3 is TGTGCCAGCAGTTACTCGACAGAGAATGGCTACACCTTC. Translating gives CASSYSTENGYTF.

The chain links TRBV27 to TRBJ1-3; maybe TRBD1 (5 bases). There are 17 residues in the CDR3. Germline CDR1 and CDR2: MNHEY and SMNVEV (reference sequence). The V end was cut by 0 bases, the J end by 0 bases, with 12 bases between. CDR3 in amino acids: CASSLSGPRSSGNTIYF. Here the CDR3 DNA reads TGTGCCAGCAGTTTATCGGGACCAAGGAGCTCTGGAAACACCATATATTTT.

V is TRBV27 and J is TRBJ2-5, with 7 bases that match TRBD1. The CDR3 has 15 residues. J gave up 5 bases and V 6 bases, and 12 bases lay outside the gene matches. Germline CDR1 reads MNHEY; CDR2 reads SMNVEV (reference sequence). The CDR3 protein is CASSPGQLGWETQYF. The CDR3 bases are TGTGCCAGCAGCCCGGGACAGCTGGGTTGGGAGACCCAGTACTTC.